Listed below are T cell receptor beta chains from one sample, sequenced in a study of metastatic and nonmetastatic thyroid tumors. TCRdb reprocessed the PCR reads via MiXCR. The data contain around 31,000 clones, more than 15% of them singletons. Source material: blood. These receptors were collected from a female donor with papillary thyroid cancer or a benign thyroid nodule (not recorded which). Some clones in this sample may be carry-over from other donors' samples. Both conserved end residues are part of each CDR3.

V: TRBV10-3; CDR3: CAIRGTGGTGELFF
V: TRBV6-1; CDR3: CASSVDRKTGETQYF
V: TRBV11-3; CDR3: CASSLLEGPDEQFF
V: TRBV27; CDR3: CASSFGTSGNNEQFF
V: TRBV3-1; CDR3: CASSQEEGVTGELFF
V: TRBV20-1; CDR3: CSARTGQGLNSPLHF
V: TRBV28; CDR3: CASSSGAGTGGNQRQHF
V: TRBV29-1; CDR3: CSVDRGLSNGYTF
V: TRBV6-1; CDR3: CASKDPGGEQYF
V: TRBV10-3; CDR3: CAISERVNTEAFF
V: TRBV30; CDR3: CAWSGGSAGSAFF
V: TRBV28; CDR3: CASSLGTGRGNYGYTF
V: TRBV10-2; CDR3: CASSDRGNYGYTF
V: TRBV6-1; CDR3: CASSRGTGAFYNSPLHF
V: TRBV30; CDR3: CAWTGSYNSPLHF
V: TRBV20-1; CDR3: CSARGGGTGSYEQYF
V: TRBV20-1; CDR3: CSARDSTGGNTIYF
V: TRBV4-1; CDR3: CASSQASKETQYF
V: TRBV11-2; CDR3: CASSLDLGFYNEQFF
V: TRBV28; CDR3: CASSLPVGSQPQHF
V: TRBV30; CDR3: CAWSMSTGSLYQPQHF
V: TRBV28; CDR3: CASTLRDRVGEQFF
V: TRBV28; CDR3: CASGKLADSSYNEQFF
V: TRBV12-3/TRBV12-4; CDR3: CATSQGQGDQPQHF
V: TRBV6-1; CDR3: CASSGGQVWGEKLFF
V: TRBV7-2; CDR3: CASSLGRLDLNYGYTF
V: TRBV6-4; CDR3: CASSPLALGTGELFF
V: TRBV5-1; CDR3: CASSVGAGGTGNTIYF
V: TRBV7-9; CDR3: CASSLVSEGDSPLHF
V: TRBV5-5; CDR3: CASSLAMDRDYEQYF
V: TRBV7-3; CDR3: CASSWYSGNEQYF
V: TRBV11-2; CDR3: CASSLKALTGEQYF
V: TRBV20-1; CDR3: CSARGASGSYEQYF
V: TRBV11-2; CDR3: CASSGEAGGDTYEQFF
V: TRBV6-5; CDR3: CASRAYSGTQRYNEQFF
V: TRBV28; CDR3: CASRTAGDSNQPQHF
V: TRBV5-1; CDR3: CASLPGLTSTDTQYF
V: TRBV4-1; CDR3: CASSQDGTGIRNQPQHF
V: TRBV6-1; CDR3: CASSESGETQYF
V: TRBV20-1; CDR3: CSAREIVRYQPQHF
V: TRBV30; CDR3: CAWTGYSYNEQFF
V: TRBV5-1; CDR3: CASSPGTWTDTQYF
V: TRBV30; CDR3: CAWSAGPQETQYF
V: TRBV2; CDR3: CASSWGTSTDTQYF
V: TRBV12-3/TRBV12-4; CDR3: CASSIGQANEKLFF
V: TRBV2; CDR3: CASSEETENIQYF